This T cell receptor beta chain came from a study of identical twins. Notes on the study in general: Analyses of zero insertions could be partly confounded by invariant MAIT and iNKT cells. Twin-shared out-of-frame alpha sequences showed excess low generation probability.

CDR3 size: 16 residues. Germline assignment: CDR1 MNHEY and CDR2 SVGEGT. V shed 7 bases, J shed 7 bases, and the junction held 15 bases outside the gene matches. A few counts support this clonotype. Its specificity is not known. TCRdb itself ran the 5' RACE reads through MiXCR, one entry per CDR3 protein. The repertoire includes about 690,000 distinct CDR3 sequences, 5.5% to 7.5% of them detected once, and roughly 1.6% sits in the top ten. Sequencing was performed on naive T cells sorted from blood. V gene TRBV6-2 or TRBV6-3 combines with J gene TRBJ2-4; 8 bases are a match to TRBD2. This sequence was found in a man younger than 35 in good health. CDR3 loop: CASTPRGGLWGNIQYF. DNA for the CDR3: TGTGCCAGCACCCCGCGCGGGGGGCTTTGGGGGAACATTCAGTACTTC.